This entry lists 15 T cell receptor beta chains sequenced from one sample in a study of shared clonotypes between healthy human individuals. TCRdb's table, derived via immunoSEQ multiplex PCR, lists solely in-frame clones and lacks some. The profile shows millions of clones, about 95% of them singletons. The sequenced material came from naive CD4+ T cells sorted from blood. This sample's subset: CD45RA+ positively selected. The receptors come from a man aged 18 to 30 in good health.

The genes are TRBV19 and TRBJ2-5; D is tentatively TRBD1 or TRBD2 (5 bases each). This CDR3 is built from 14 residues. Trimming took off 7 bases at V and 2 bases at J, with 14 bases between the two ends. Looked up from germline, CDR1 is LNHDA and CDR2 is SQIVND (reference sequence). CDR3 nucleotides: TGTGCCAGTACCCCCCCGGGGCTACAAGAGACCCAGTACTTC. This codes for CASTPPGLQETQYF.

In DNA form, the CDR3 reads TGCGCCAGCAGCCAAGAGAGGGCGGGAGACCACGAGCAGTACTTC. Amino acid sequence: CASSQERAGDHEQYF. The chain couples TRBV4-3 to TRBJ2-7; 7 bases are shared with TRBD2. The CDR3 runs 15 residues. Germline values: CDR1 LGHNA, CDR2 YSLEER. Trimming removed 0 bases from V and 5 bases from J; junction bases left unmatched: 7.

J is TRBJ1-2 and V is TRBV15, with 10 bases matching TRBD1. The germline CDR1 and CDR2 sequences are LNHNV and YYDKDF (reference sequence). The CDR3 runs to 15 residues. J gave up 13 bases and V 3 bases, and 14 bases lay outside the gene matches. CDR3 residues: CATSRSPGDRGGSTF. Written as DNA, the CDR3 is TGTGCCACCAGCAGGTCCCCCGGGGACAGGGGCGGTAGCACCTTC. Variable domain in full (rest from reference TRBV15 and TRBJ1-2): DAMVIQNPRYQVTQFGKPVTLSCSQTLNHNVMYWYQQKSSQAPKLLFHYYDKDFNNEADTPDNFQSRRPNTSFCFLDIRSPGLGDTAMYLCATSRSPGDRGGSTFGSGTRLTVV.

This clone was seen only once. V is TRBV6-5 and J is TRBJ2-2, with D possibly being TRBD1 or TRBD2 (5 bases each). Trimming removed 8 bases at V and 4 bases at J, with 17 bases between. Germline lookup yields CDR1 MNHEY and CDR2 SVGAGI. This CDR3 is 15 amino acids long. CDR3 in DNA: TGTGCCAGCGGAGAACAGGCCCGGGGCACCGGGGAGCTGTTTTTT. Amino acids: CASGEQARGTGELFF.

The sample holds one count of this clone. Within the sample, other DNA sequences also encode this same CDR3. CDR3 loop: CAIGQGGTEAFF. The CDR3 DNA follows: TGTGCCATTGGACAGGGAGGCACTGAAGCTTTCTTT. This chain links TRBV10-3 with TRBJ1-1; 8 positions agree with TRBD1. Losses at the gene ends were 9 bases for V and 4 bases for J; bases not matched to a gene: 4. The germline gives CDR1 ENHRY, CDR2 SYGVKD. The CDR3 contains 12 residues.

This clone occurred a few times. The rearrangement uses TRBV2 and TRBJ1-6; tentatively, D is TRBD1 (6 bases). The V gene's germline CDR1 is SNHLY and CDR2 FYNNEI. With 4 bases removed from V and 5 bases from J, the gap between germline ends came to 9 bases. The CDR3 runs to 14 residues. The CDR3 DNA follows: TGTGCCAGCAGTGTCAACAGGGATAATTCACCCCTCCACTTT. The encoded protein is CASSVNRDNSPLHF.

The chain carries TRBV6-5 and TRBJ1-1; TRBD1 might be the D (6 bases). Germline V gives CDR1 MNHEY, CDR2 SVGAGI. The CDR3 is 13 residues long. V was shortened by 4 bases and J by 8 bases, with 14 bases between the two germline ends. DNA for the CDR3: TGTGCCAGCAGTTCACCCGGACAGTTGGAAGCTTTCTTT. Translated: CASSSPGQLEAFF.

The V and J genes are TRBV6-1 and TRBJ1-6; 7 nucleotides align to TRBD1. The CDR3 length is 15 residues. The germline V gene has CDR1 MNHNS and CDR2 SASEGT. J lost 7 bases, V lost 7 bases, and 10 bases had no gene match. For the CDR3, the DNA is TGTGCCAGCACCTTAACCGGGACAGCCAATTCACCCCTCCACTTT. This gives the protein CASTLTGTANSPLHF.

This chain links TRBV10-2 with TRBJ2-3; 10 bases are shared with TRBD2. The V gene's germline CDR1 is WSHSY and CDR2 SAAADI. J gave up 0 bases and V 10 bases, and 13 bases lay outside the gene matches. This CDR3 is built from 17 residues. CDR3 nucleotide sequence: TGCGCCACCTCTCTAACAGCGGGAGGGTCTAGCACAGATACGCAGTATTTT. Translating it yields CATSLTAGGSSTDTQYF.

The genes are TRBV2 and TRBJ1-3; D unclear. The germline V gene encodes CDR1 SNHLY and CDR2 FYNNEI. The length of the CDR3 is 15 residues. Trimming left V 6 bases short and J 0 bases short, with 12 bases between. DNA of the CDR3: TGTGCCAGCAGCCAGGACGGAGGCTCTGGAAACACCATATATTTT. This sequence encodes CASSQDGGSGNTIYF.

The V and J genes are TRBV4-3 and TRBJ1-1; TRBD1 agrees at 7 bases. Germline trimming cut 2 bases from V and 5 bases from J; bases unmatched to any gene: 8. CDR3 length: 15 residues. Germline assignment: CDR1 LGHNA and CDR2 YSLEER. The CDR3 loop is CASSQLGQITTEAFF. CDR3 coding DNA: TGCGCCAGCAGCCAACTGGGACAGATAACAACTGAAGCTTTCTTT.

The chain joins TRBV9 to TRBJ2-7; 8 positions agree with TRBD1. This CDR3 is built from 15 residues. The V gene end was trimmed by 3 bases and the J gene end by 6 bases; junction bases not matched to a gene: 11. Germline lookup yields CDR1 SGDLS and CDR2 YYNGEE. The CDR3 loop reads CASSGRSGQGSEQYF. DNA for the CDR3: TGTGCCAGCAGCGGCCGATCTGGACAGGGCAGCGAGCAGTACTTC. The full variable domain, rest sourced from reference TRBV9 and TRBJ2-7, is DSGVTQTPKHLITATGQRVTLRCSPRSGDLSVYWYQQSLDQGLQFLIQYYNGEERAKGNILERFSAQQFPDLHSELNLSSLELGDSALYFCASSGRSGQGSEQYFGPGTRLTVT.

This clone was counted a single time. The rearrangement uses TRBV6-5 and TRBJ1-2, with 8 positions matching TRBD1. Germline loops: CDR1 MNHEY, CDR2 SVGAGI. The CDR3 length is 15 residues. The J segment lost 3 bases and the V segment lost 5 bases, leaving 8 bases of the junction unmatched. CDR3 region: CASSTTGGSDYGYTF. CDR3 nucleotides: TGTGCCAGCAGTACTACAGGGGGATCGGACTATGGCTACACCTTC.

This chain uses TRBV6-6 with TRBJ2-7, with TRBD1 as a possible D gene (5 bases). The CDR3 totals 12 residues. Germline V lookup: CDR1 MNHNY, CDR2 SVGAGI (reference sequence). V lost 10 bases and J 5 bases, leaving 15 bases between the germline ends. The CDR3 DNA is TGTGCCACCTCCCAGGGCCCCAACGAGCAGTACTTC. It translates to CATSQGPNEQYF.

This clone was counted a few times. This chain uses TRBV19 with TRBJ1-2; D is possibly TRBD1 (6 bases). CDR1 and CDR2 from the germline V gene are LNHDA and SQIVND (reference sequence). This CDR3 spans 16 amino acids. Trimming left V 0 bases short and J 5 bases short, with 16 bases between. DNA of the CDR3: TGTGCCAGTAGTATAGATCGGGACAACCCCTTATATGGCTACACCTTC. Amino acid sequence: CASSIDRDNPLYGYTF.